This T cell receptor (beta chain) appears in the sequencing data of a study of identical twins. Germline V CDR1 and CDR2: SQVTM, ANQGSEA. Trimming left V 4 bases short and J 5 bases short, with 9 bases between. The CDR3 length is 12 residues. Findings and limits, study-wide: The study found that models underestimated out-of-frame TCR alpha sharing in monozygotic twins. Where out-of-frame alpha sequences were twin-shared, they showed excess low generation probability.

From the 5' RACE reads, TCRdb called clonotypes with MiXCR, one entry per CDR3 protein. The sample includes 700,000 to 950,000 distinct CDR3 sequences, roughly an eighth of them seen just once. In this sample, this clonotype turned up a few times. Its antigen is still unknown. This sample also belongs to another study, concerning yellow fever vaccine responses in identical twins.

The chain uses TRBV29-1 and TRBJ2-1; D is undetermined. The source is a woman aged 18 to 35 in good health. Sequences were obtained from PBMCs. As DNA, the CDR3 is TGCAGCGTTGGATCGGGCGACAATGAGCAGTTCTTC. Its translation is CSVGSGDNEQFF.